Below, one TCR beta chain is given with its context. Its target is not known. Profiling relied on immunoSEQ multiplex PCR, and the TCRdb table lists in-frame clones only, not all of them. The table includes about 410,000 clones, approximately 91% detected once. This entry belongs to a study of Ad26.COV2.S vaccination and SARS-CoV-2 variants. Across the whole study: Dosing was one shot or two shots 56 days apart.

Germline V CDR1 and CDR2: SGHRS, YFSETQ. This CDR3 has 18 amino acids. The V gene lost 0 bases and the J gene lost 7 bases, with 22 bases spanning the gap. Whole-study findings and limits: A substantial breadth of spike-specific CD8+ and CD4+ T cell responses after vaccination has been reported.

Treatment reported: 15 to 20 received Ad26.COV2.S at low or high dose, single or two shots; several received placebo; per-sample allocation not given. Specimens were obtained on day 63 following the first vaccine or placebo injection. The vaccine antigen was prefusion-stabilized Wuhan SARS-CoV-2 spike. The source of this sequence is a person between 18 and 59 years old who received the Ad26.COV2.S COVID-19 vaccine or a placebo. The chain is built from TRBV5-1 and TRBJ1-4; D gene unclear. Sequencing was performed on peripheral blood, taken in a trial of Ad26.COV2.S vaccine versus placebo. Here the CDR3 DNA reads TGCGCCAGCAGCTTGGCCGTTGGAGCCCTGAGGGTGGGTGAAAAACTGTTTTTT. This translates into CASSLAVGALRVGEKLFF.